This TCR beta chain was captured in a study of blood T cells in healthy people across ages. V was cut by 6 bases and J by 7 bases, with 15 bases left in between. This CDR3 contains 12 residues. Germline loops: CDR1 SQVTM, CDR2 ANQGSEA. This clonotype showed up just a few times. Donors ranged from roughly 6 to 90 years old and were healthy Caucasians in Russia. PCR was performed a second time for 7 to 11 cycles using a sample-barcoded 5' primer and a J-beta primer mix. TCRdb itself ran the 5' RACE reads through MiXCR, one entry per CDR3 protein. Of 1.5 million to 2 million distinct CDR3 sequences listed, roughly a third are singletons.

The clonotype comes from a woman aged 30 to 39 in good health. The material sequenced was blood. The chain is built from TRBV29-1 and TRBJ1-2; D is unclear. The DNA of the CDR3 is TGCAGCGTCCCCTGGGGAGGGAGTGGCTACACCTTC. This translates into CSVPWGGSGYTF.